A single sample is the source of the 14 T cell receptor beta chains below, sequenced in a study. The method was immunoSEQ multiplex PCR; TCRdb's version includes in-frame clones alone and lacks a portion of them. The table includes about 68,000 clones, about 93% detected once. Sequenced: PBMCs. The receptors come from a middle-aged man with rheumatoid arthritis.

The chain combines TRBV15 with TRBJ1-5; no clear D. The germline V gene encodes CDR1 LNHNV and CDR2 YYDKDF (reference sequence). V was pared by 1 base and J by 4 bases, with 8 bases between. The CDR3 has 14 amino acids. The CDR3 region has the DNA TGTGCCACCAGCAGAGGCCAGCCAAATCAGCCCCAGCATTTT. It encodes CATSRGQPNQPQHF.

This clone was seen only once. V gene TRBV12-3 or TRBV12-4 combines with J gene TRBJ1-2; D gene ambiguous. This CDR3 contains 13 residues. Trimming removed 7 bases from V and 6 bases from J, with 15 bases in between. Written as DNA, the CDR3 is TGTGCCAGCACCCCCCGACGCGGGAATGGCTACACCTTC. The encoded protein is CASTPRRGNGYTF.

This chain joins TRBV21-1 and TRBJ1-3; the table assigns TRBD1, which was not confirmed against the DNA. TRBV21-1 is annotated as a pseudogene. This CDR3 is built from 23 residues. CDR3 residues: CASSNIDSGVRPGQRNSGNTIYF. Written as DNA, the CDR3 is TGTGCCAGCAGCAATATTGATTCGGGGGTAAGGCCGGGACAGCGAAACTCTGGAAACACCATATATTTT.

This chain joins TRBV25-1 and TRBJ1-2, with D hard to call. The CDR3 has 11 amino acids. V was trimmed by 4 bases and J by 5 bases, leaving 5 bases between them. Looked up from germline, CDR1 is MGHDK and CDR2 is SYGVNS. In nucleotides, the CDR3 is TGTGCCAGCAGTGCGACGTATGGCTACACCTTC. Amino acids: CASSATYGYTF.

J is TRBJ1-1 and V is TRBV4-3; D call uncertain. Germline V gene data show CDR1 as LGHNA and CDR2 as YSLEER. The CDR3 consists of 16 residues. V was cut by 0 bases and J by 0 bases, with 11 bases left in between. CDR3 sequence: CASSQDTALMNTEAFF. CDR3 sequence (DNA): TGCGCCAGCAGCCAAGATACGGCACTGATGAACACTGAAGCTTTCTTT.

This clone was detected only a few times. This chain joins TRBV7-2 and TRBJ1-3; tentatively, D is TRBD1 (5 bases). Germline CDR1 is SGHTA and CDR2 is FQGNSA. This CDR3 comprises 18 residues. V lost 3 bases and J lost 3, with 21 bases in between. DNA for the CDR3: TGTGCCAGCAGCTTGGGGACCTTGCGGGGCGCAGGTGGAAACACCATATATTTT. Its protein is CASSLGTLRGAGGNTIYF.

The CDR3 DNA reads as TGTGCCAGCAGCTTAGCGACTGAAGCTTTCTTT. Its translation is CASSLATEAFF. The J gene is TRBJ1-1, the V gene TRBV11-2; D gene unclear. Germline CDR1 is SGHAT and CDR2 is FQNNGV. V gave up 1 base and J gave up 5 bases, with 2 bases separating them. CDR3 length: 11 residues.

The chain links TRBV7-2 to TRBJ1-3, with a possible D match to TRBD1 (5 bases). Trimming removed 2 bases from V and 0 bases from J, with 14 bases in between. Germline assignment: CDR1 SGHTA and CDR2 FQGNSA. The CDR3 is 17 residues long. The CDR3 DNA reads as TGTGCCAGCAGCTTAAAACAGGCCCCACTCTCTGGAAACACCATATATTTT. Its translation: CASSLKQAPLSGNTIYF.

This clone was recorded only once. The V gene is TRBV28, the J gene TRBJ2-2; possibly TRBD1 for D (6 bases). The CDR3 totals 14 residues. Germline V lookup: CDR1 MDHEN, CDR2 SYDVKM. Trimming shortened V by 6 bases and J by 1 base, and 9 bases separated the two germline ends. CDR3 nucleotides: TGTGCCAGCAGGTTGGGACAGAACACCGGGGAGCTGTTTTTT. It encodes CASRLGQNTGELFF.

The V and J genes are TRBV5-5 and TRBJ1-3; 9 nucleotides align to TRBD1. Germline-derived CDR1 and CDR2 are SGHKS and YYEKEE (reference sequence). Trimming removed 0 bases from V and 9 bases from J; junction bases left unmatched: 7. The CDR3 loop spans 15 amino acids. The CDR3 nucleotides are TGTGCCAGCAGCTTGGGCACAGGGGGCGAGTTCACCATATATTTT. It specifies CASSLGTGGEFTIYF.

This rearrangement joins TRBV18 to TRBJ1-2; perhaps TRBD1 as D (5 bases). CDR1 is KGHSH, CDR2 LQKENI, per germline. This CDR3 region has 16 residues. V shed 2 bases and J shed 3 bases, with 16 bases lying between them. In DNA, the CDR3 is TGTGCCAGCTCACCAGGGACTTCCTCAGGCGACTATGGCTACACCTTC. It encodes CASSPGTSSGDYGYTF.

The chain links TRBV18 to TRBJ2-7; 10 bases fit TRBD2. With V trimmed by 5 bases and J by 1 base, 2 bases remained unmatched. The CDR3 runs to 14 residues. CDR1 is KGHSH, CDR2 LQKENI, per germline. CDR3 nucleotides: TGTGCCAGCTCAGGACTAGCGGATTCCTACGAGCAGTACTTC. It is translated as CASSGLADSYEQYF.

This chain connects TRBV19 to TRBJ1-5; perhaps TRBD1 as D (6 bases). CDR1 and CDR2 from the germline V gene are LNHDA and SQIVND (reference sequence). The CDR3 consists of 15 residues. V lost 0 bases and J lost 6, with 12 bases in between. The CDR3 nucleotides read TGTGCCAGTAGTATAGAACAGGGTAGAGCTCAGCCCCAGCATTTT. Protein: CASSIEQGRAQPQHF.

This clone showed up just a few times. The chain has TRBV7-9 and TRBJ1-1; D is possibly TRBD1 (5 bases). With 5 bases removed from V and 3 bases from J, the gap between germline ends came to 13 bases. Germline V CDR1 and CDR2: SEHNR, FQNEAQ (reference sequence). The CDR3 is 14 amino acids. The CDR3 DNA is TGTGCCAGCAGCCCTGGGGGAGTAGACACTGAAGCTTTCTTT. The encoded protein is CASSPGGVDTEAFF.